This T cell receptor beta chain was captured in a study of tumor and adjacent non-tumor tissue in lung cancer listed by TCRdb under 2018. For the study in its entirety: Patients with adenocarcinoma (about twelve), squamous cell carcinoma (2) and small cell lung cancer (1) were included in the cohort. The 15 or so patients were aged roughly 30 to 85 years, included 10 men and 5 women, and had TNM stage I to III disease. A total of about 130 million productive TCRbeta reads were generated by sequencing, corresponding to an average of approximately 4.3 million reads per sample. Using bulk TCRbeta repertoires from over twelve lung cancer patients, the study set lung tumor tissue side by side with matched distant non-tumor lung tissue. TCRbeta CDR3 sequencing was performed on a few dozen paired specimens, with one tumor sample and one normal lung sample collected per patient. Broad study findings and their caveats: Neither the sequencing platform nor unique molecular identifiers are named or mentioned anywhere in the methods. TCR diversity was significantly higher in younger patients, and greater tumor TCR diversity was associated with shorter overall survival and shorter disease-free survival. TCR diversity (inverse Simpson) was significantly higher in tumor than in normal lung tissue (roughly 390 vs 170, P = 0.0075, Mann-Whitney U test). Peripheral blood was not sequenced, so blood TCRbeta repertoires were not examined in the lung cancer patients of the study. The top 100 clones made up a significantly larger cumulative share of the repertoire in normal lung than in tumor tissue. The cohort had only about 14 patients, and the authors noted that larger samples and more detailed clinical data are needed.

Library preparation employed multiplex PCR. TCRdb lists the instrument as Illumina HiSeq 2500. Following protocols modified from ARM-PCR, the researchers constructed TCRbeta libraries through three rounds of nested PCR with primers (Table S4). PCR products of 200-500 bp were gel-excised and purified with the QIAquick gel extraction kit before sequencing. The study's processing was this. Reads were cleaned using Trimmomatic, were merged into complete CDR3 sequences using FLASH, and were assigned to V(D)J germline segments using MiTCR. Clonal diversity was calculated as the inverse Simpson's index using VDJtools. In-frame sequences lacking a premature stop codon were counted as productive reads. TCRdb reworked the public reads: Q25 trimming with fastp, MiXCR clone assembly, productive beta chains retained. CDR3 protein sequences are deduplicated, and each keeps its most common genes and DNA. These V and J calls rely on TCRdb rather than the paper's analysis. This sample has about 110,000 distinct CDR3 sequences in its table, and roughly 80% of those were observed once. The ten largest make up approximately 35% of the sample.

Taken from the germline V gene, the CDR1 and CDR2 loops are LGHNA and YSLEER. There are 13 amino acids in the CDR3, from cysteine to phenylalanine inclusive. The retained sequence is limited to the CDR3, 39 bases, with the frame set at the first base. RNA was extracted from bulk unsorted tissue and checked for quality with a NanoDrop ND-1000 and an Agilent 2100. Newly diagnosed lung cancer patients without prior chemotherapy who had been admitted for thoracic surgery in China between August and November 2014 were enrolled as donors. Anyone who had undergone radiotherapy or chemotherapy before, or who had another cancer at the same time, was left out of the study. Pieces of surgical tissue measuring about 1-2.1 cm3 were kept in RNAlater solution and held at -80 degrees C until needed. To note about this clonotype: Its target antigen remains unknown. Being one base from a much bigger clone, this may be a read error.

Rearrangement joined TRBV4-3 to TRBJ1-5, with no reliable assignment of the D segment. Material for sequencing was lung tumor tissue. The clonotype comes from a woman aged 55-69 years with non-small cell lung cancer. At the DNA level, the sequence is TGCACCAGCAGCCAAACGATCGGGCAGCCCCAGCATTTT. Translated, this gives CTSSQTIGQPQHF.